One sample yielded the 24 T cell receptor beta chains listed below, sequenced in a study of regulatory T cells in long-lasting Graves disease. Sample time point: persistent/refractory GD, antithyroid drugs over 5 years with positive TRAb. Construction of the TCR library relied on RNA isolated from PBMCs. Arm-PCR of CDR3 regions and iRepertoire HTBI primers were the basis on which TCR beta libraries were built. TCRdb redid the calling of the multiplex PCR reads with MiXCR, one entry per CDR3 protein. The repertoire includes roughly 400,000 distinct CDR3 sequences, about 20% of them detected once, and 20% sits in the top ten. The sequences come from peripheral blood mononuclear cells (PBMCs), collected when the disease was refractory, from a patient treated with antithyroid drugs. These receptors were obtained from a female donor with Graves disease.

This clonotype was seen many times. This CDR3 is CASSSDRPGELFF. The DNA of the CDR3 is TGTGCCAGCAGCTCCGACAGACCCGGGGAGCTGTTTTTT. The rearrangement links TRBV28 to TRBJ2-2; D might be TRBD1 (5 bases). Trimming shortened V by 6 bases and J by 6 bases, and 11 bases separated the two germline ends. The CDR3 sequence is 13 residues long. Germline V gene sequence: CDR1 MDHEN, CDR2 SYDVKM.

This clonotype was detected many times. The gene calls are TRBV15 and TRBJ1-2; unclear D gene. V was trimmed by 5 bases and J by 1 base, leaving 17 bases between them. Germline V gives CDR1 LNHNV, CDR2 YYDKDF (reference sequence). The CDR3 consists of 16 residues. The CDR3 sequence is CATSSLGGRLNYGYTF. The CDR3 coding sequence is TGTGCCACCAGCTCTCTTGGTGGGAGGCTTAACTATGGCTACACCTTC.

This clonotype was found many times. The CDR3 bases are TGTGCCAGCAGCCCGGGACAGGTAGCCTACGAGCAGTACTTC. Translated: CASSPGQVAYEQYF. The gene calls are TRBV11-2 and TRBJ2-7, with 8 nucleotides matching TRBD1. Germline CDR1 reads SGHAT; CDR2 reads FQNNGV. The CDR3 extends over 14 amino acids. V lost 5 bases, J lost 2 bases, and 5 bases stayed unmatched.

This clonotype was observed many times. The rearrangement joins TRBV7-6 to TRBJ2-2; 10 bases match TRBD2. With 4 bases clipped from V and 6 bases from J, the junction kept 5 bases outside the gene matches. This CDR3 region has 15 residues. Germline loops: CDR1 SGHVS, CDR2 FNYEAQ. In DNA form, the CDR3 reads TGTGCCAGCAGCTCCACCGGGACTAGCGCCGGGGAGCTGTTTTTT. Translated, it gives CASSSTGTSAGELFF.

A few counts support this clonotype. The rearrangement joins TRBV6-5 to TRBJ1-2; D is ambiguous. The length of the CDR3 is 14 residues. Germline V lookup: CDR1 MNHEY, CDR2 SVGAGI. Trimming pared 0 bases from V and 2 bases from J, leaving 7 bases between. The CDR3 here is CASSYSVDNYGYTF. DNA for the CDR3: TGTGCCAGCAGTTACTCGGTAGACAACTATGGCTACACCTTC.

V is TRBV12-3 or TRBV12-4 and J is TRBJ1-3, with D uncertain. The CDR3 consists of 15 residues. V shed 4 bases and J shed 1 base, with 11 bases lying between them. The CDR3 DNA reads as TGTGCCAGCAGTTCAACCCTAGGGTCTGGAAACACCATATATTTT. Amino acid sequence: CASSSTLGSGNTIYF.

This clonotype came up a few times. The chain carries TRBV20-1 and TRBJ2-1, with 11 bases aligning to TRBD2. With V trimmed by 4 bases and J by 10 bases, 12 bases remained unmatched. The CDR3 has 15 amino acids. In germline, CDR1 is DFQATT, CDR2 SNEGSKA (reference sequence). The CDR3 region is CSATGGLAGGGEQFF. CDR3 nucleotides: TGCAGTGCTACAGGGGGCCTAGCGGGAGGAGGAGAGCAGTTCTTC.

The J gene is TRBJ2-2, the V gene TRBV6-1, with TRBD1 identical over 9 bases. The ends lost 6 bases at V and 6 bases at J; junction bases unmatched: 14. Germline V gives CDR1 MNHNS, CDR2 SASEGT. The CDR3 consists of 17 residues. The CDR3 coding sequence is TGTGCCAGCAGCAAGCCCCCGGGACAGGGATTTTCCGGGGAGCTGTTTTTT. Translation: CASSKPPGQGFSGELFF.

This clonotype was seen a handful of times. The rearrangement joins TRBV3-1 to TRBJ1-2; D is unresolved. This CDR3 contains 16 residues. From germline, CDR1 is LGHDT and CDR2 YNNKEL (reference sequence). Trimming removed 0 bases from V and 7 bases from J, with 18 bases in between. The CDR3 sequence: CASSQDWGKDSCGYTF. The CDR3 nucleotides read TGTGCCAGCAGCCAAGATTGGGGTAAGGATTCCTGTGGCTACACCTTC.

This clonotype was counted between two and nine times. This chain connects TRBV10-3 to TRBJ1-2; the match to TRBD1 covers 8 bases. CDR3 length: 14 amino acids. CDR1 and CDR2 from the germline V gene are ENHRY and SYGVKD. V gave up 6 bases and J gave up 6 bases; unmatched junction bases: 9. The DNA of the CDR3 is TGTGCCATCAGGGGGACAGGCCCGGCGGATGGCTACACCTTC. Translating gives CAIRGTGPADGYTF.

Turning to this clonotype: Possible read error: a much larger clone is one base away. This CDR3 is missing its conserved last phenylalanine or tryptophan, likely due to a read error. V usage is TRBV27 and J usage is TRBJ2-5, with 8 positions matching TRBD1. In germline, CDR1 is MNHEY, CDR2 SMNVEV (reference sequence). Germline trimming cut 6 bases from V and 5 bases from J; bases unmatched to any gene: 8. CDR3 length: 14 amino acids. The CDR3 nucleotides are TGTGCCAGCAGCCGCGGACAGGGATGGGAGACCCAGTACTCC. Amino acids: CASSRGQGWETQYS.

The rearrangement uses TRBV12-3 or TRBV12-4 and TRBJ2-3, with 7 bases lining up with TRBD1. CDR3 length: 19 amino acids. Germline trimming cut 4 bases from V and 2 bases from J; bases unmatched to any gene: 18. The CDR3, as DNA: TGTGCCAGCAGTTCCCCGACAGGGCGATCTGAGCCGGACACAGATACGCAGTATTTT. Its protein product is CASSSPTGRSEPDTDTQYF.

This clonotype has at least ten counts. CDR3 nucleotides: TGCAGTGCTACCGCAGGAGCGGGAGAGGAAGAGCAGTACTTC. Translation: CSATAGAGEEEQYF. The chain links TRBV20-1 to TRBJ2-7; 8 nucleotides align to TRBD2. The CDR3 consists of 14 residues. V shed 4 bases, J shed 7 bases, and the junction held 12 bases outside the gene matches. Per the germline V gene, CDR1 is DFQATT and CDR2 is SNEGSKA (reference sequence).

V is TRBV20-1 and J is TRBJ2-7; 9 bases fit TRBD2. CDR1 is DFQATT, CDR2 SNEGSKA, per germline (reference sequence). The length of the CDR3 is 16 residues. The J segment lost 9 bases and the V segment lost 1 base, leaving 16 bases of the junction unmatched. CDR3: CSARVAGTSLANRQYF. The CDR3 coding sequence is TGCAGTGCTAGAGTTGCCGGGACTAGCCTAGCCAATCGGCAGTACTTC.

This clonotype was observed a handful of times. V is TRBV3-1 and J is TRBJ2-5, with D tentatively TRBD2 (7 bases). There are 15 residues in the CDR3. Germline CDR1 is LGHDT and CDR2 is YNNKEL (reference sequence). V was trimmed by 7 bases and J by 3 bases, leaving 18 bases between them. The CDR3 sequence: CASTGRGRGEETQYF. The CDR3 region has the DNA TGTGCCAGCACCGGAAGGGGGAGGGGTGAAGAGACCCAGTACTTC.

CDR3 nucleotide sequence: TGTGCCAGCAGTCTGACAGGGAAGAGGACCTACGAGCAGTACTTC. Translating gives CASSLTGKRTYEQYF. The chain links TRBV6-1 to TRBJ2-7; 7 bases fit TRBD1. Germline V gene data show CDR1 as MNHNS and CDR2 as SASEGT. Trimming at V came to 5 bases and at J to 2 bases, leaving 9 bases not matched to a gene. The CDR3 is 15 amino acids.

This clonotype was observed many times. The gene calls are TRBV28 and TRBJ2-5, with a tentative D call TRBD1 (6 bases). V was shortened by 7 bases and J by 2 bases, with 23 bases between the two germline ends. CDR3 length: 17 residues. CDR1 and CDR2 from the germline V gene are MDHEN and SYDVKM. The CDR3 loop is CASTTAGTTTDQETQYF. CDR3 in DNA: TGTGCCAGCACGACCGCCGGGACAACTACCGATCAAGAGACCCAGTACTTC. Variable domain in full (rest from reference TRBV28 and TRBJ2-5): DVKVTQSSRYLVKRTGEKVFLECVQDMDHENMFWYRQDPGLGLRLIYFSYDVKMKEKGDIPEGYSVSREKKERFSLILESASTNQTSMYLCASTTAGTTTDQETQYFGPGTRLLVL.

Worth noting for this clonotype: A much larger clone sits a single nucleotide away, making a read error possible. The chain links TRBV30 to TRBJ2-7; 12 nucleotides align to TRBD2. Germline V lookup: CDR1 GTSNPN, CDR2 SVGIG (reference sequence). There are 13 residues in the CDR3. The CDR3 DNA reads as TGTGCCTGGAGGACTAGCGGGAGTCGGGAGCAGCACTTC. The encoded protein is CAWRTSGSREQHF.

This clonotype was seen a handful of times. The gene calls are TRBV7-9 and TRBJ1-6; tentative D call: TRBD1 (5 bases). CDR1 and CDR2 (germline): SEHNR, FQNEAQ (reference sequence). Trimming pared 2 bases from V and 10 bases from J, leaving 6 bases between. This CDR3 is built from 12 residues. The CDR3 loop reads CASSLQGSPLHF. The DNA for the CDR3 is TGTGCCAGCAGCTTACAGGGATCACCCCTCCACTTT.

This clonotype occurred many times. CDR3: CASSLSGQGSAHEQYF. In DNA, the CDR3 is TGTGCCAGCAGTTTATCCGGACAGGGAAGCGCCCACGAGCAGTACTTC. This sequence joins TRBV28 and TRBJ2-7; 8 nucleotides align to TRBD1. Germline V gene sequence: CDR1 MDHEN, CDR2 SYDVKM. CDR3 size: 16 residues. V was pared by 1 base and J by 5 bases, with 10 bases of the junction left unmatched.

The sample holds many counts of this clonotype. This chain uses TRBV12-3 or TRBV12-4 with TRBJ2-5, with 10 nucleotides matching TRBD2. V lost 3 bases to trimming and J lost 2 bases; unmatched junction nucleotides: 3. The CDR3 consists of 15 residues. CDR3 sequence: CASSFSGRGQETQYF. CDR3 bases: TGTGCCAGCAGTTTCAGCGGGAGGGGACAAGAGACCCAGTACTTC.

This clonotype was seen many times. The V gene is TRBV28, the J gene TRBJ1-5; weak D call: TRBD1 (5 bases). V was pared by 9 bases and J by 9 bases, with 12 bases between. The CDR3 totals 11 residues. Germline V CDR1 and CDR2: MDHEN, SYDVKM. In nucleotides, the CDR3 is TGTGCCAGTGGACACCCAGGGCCCCAGCATTTT. Translating it yields CASGHPGPQHF.

This clonotype was observed many times. The V gene is TRBV6-2 or TRBV6-3, the J gene TRBJ1-1; D gene unclear. Trimming left V 4 bases short and J 11 bases short, with 11 bases between. The CDR3 has 11 residues. Germline CDR1 and CDR2: MNHEY and SVGEGT. The CDR3 DNA follows: TGTGCCAGCAGTTTCGATTTGGGGGCTTTCTTT. This translates into CASSFDLGAFF.

This clonotype was seen repeatedly, ten times or more. V and J are TRBV28 and TRBJ2-7; 9 bases are a match to TRBD1. This CDR3 is 15 amino acids long. CDR1 and CDR2 from the germline V gene are MDHEN and SYDVKM. The V segment lost 3 bases and the J segment 4 bases; nucleotides outside the gene matches: 7. The CDR3 protein is CASSFAGQGKYEQYF. CDR3 bases: TGTGCCAGCAGTTTCGCGGGACAGGGCAAATACGAGCAGTACTTC. Looking up the rest from reference TRBV28 and TRBJ2-7 gives the full variable domain: DVKVTQSSRYLVKRTGEKVFLECVQDMDHENMFWYRQDPGLGLRLIYFSYDVKMKEKGDIPEGYSVSREKKERFSLILESASTNQTSMYLCASSFAGQGKYEQYFGPGTRLTVT.